Below, 30 T cell receptor beta chains from the same sample are listed, as sequenced in a study of tumor T cells in aggressive B-cell lymphoma. Produced via immunoSEQ multiplex PCR; TCRdb's table is partial and in-frame only. The sample carries some 4,100 clones, almost 85% recorded once. Sample: tumor tissue. These receptors all stem from an adult with diffuse large B cell lymphoma.

The V call is TRBV7-8, the J call TRBJ2-1; D might be TRBD1 (6 bases). The CDR3 extends over 17 amino acids. With 3 bases removed from V and 9 bases from J, the gap between germline ends came to 24 bases. The germline gives CDR1 SGHVS, CDR2 FQNEAQ. The CDR3 DNA sequence: TGTGCCAGCAGCTTGGCCATAGGGACATCAACCAGGATTGAGCAGTTCTTC. As protein: CASSLAIGTSTRIEQFF.

The chain joins TRBV30 to TRBJ1-1; a possible D gene is TRBD1 (5 bases). The CDR3 consists of 12 residues. V was clipped by 4 bases and J by 4 bases, with 10 bases between them. Germline CDR1 and CDR2: GTSNPN and SVGIG (reference sequence). CDR3 amino acids: CAWTGGTTEAFF. CDR3 DNA: TGTGCCTGGACAGGAGGGACCACTGAAGCTTTCTTT.

The chain couples TRBV2 to TRBJ2-1, with unresolved D. This CDR3 is built from 15 residues. The V gene lost 3 bases and the J gene lost 0 bases, with 9 bases spanning the gap. Germline V gene sequence: CDR1 SNHLY, CDR2 FYNNEI. CDR3 in amino acids: CASSETPTSYNEQFF. The CDR3 bases are TGTGCCAGCAGTGAGACTCCTACCTCCTACAATGAGCAGTTCTTC.

The chain joins TRBV5-1 to TRBJ2-7, with 7 bases matching TRBD1. Germline assignment: CDR1 SGHRS and CDR2 YFSETQ. Losses at the gene ends were 4 bases for V and 0 bases for J; bases not matched to a gene: 7. CDR3 length: 15 amino acids. The CDR3 loop reads CASSPVGTASYEQYF. The CDR3 DNA reads as TGCGCCAGCAGCCCGGTCGGGACAGCCTCCTACGAGCAGTACTTC.

This clone was detected only a few times. This chain connects TRBV15 to TRBJ1-2; D remains ambiguous. The CDR3 extends over 13 amino acids. Trimming left V 0 bases short and J 8 bases short, with 10 bases between. The germline V gene has CDR1 LNHNV and CDR2 YYDKDF (reference sequence). The chain's CDR3 is CATSRDILGGYTF. In nucleotides, the CDR3 is TGTGCCACCAGCAGAGATATCCTGGGCGGCTACACCTTC.

This rearrangement joins TRBV28 to TRBJ2-5; TRBD2 matches at 7 bases. The J call may be in error: the DNA end matches TRBJ2-7 better. Germline-derived CDR1 and CDR2 are MDHEN and SYDVKM. This CDR3 contains 12 residues. The CDR3, as DNA: TGTGCCAGCGGGAGGGCCCTCTACGAGCAGTACTTC. It encodes CASGRALYEQYF.

The chain carries TRBV6-6 and TRBJ1-1, with D unclear. Germline values: CDR1 MNHNY, CDR2 SVGAGI (reference sequence). CDR3 size: 14 residues. V lost 2 bases, J lost 2 bases, and 9 bases lay in between. The CDR3 DNA is TGTGCCAGCAGTTACGCAGGAACTAACACTGAAGCTTTCTTT. Its protein product is CASSYAGTNTEAFF.

The rearrangement links TRBV4-1 to TRBJ2-2, with TRBD2 identical over 7 bases. V trimming: 0 bases; J trimming: 7 bases; junction bases outside the gene matches: 5. The CDR3 length is 15 residues. Germline V lookup: CDR1 MGHRA, CDR2 YSYEKL. The CDR3 sequence: CASSQDWGRGGELFF. In nucleotides, the CDR3 is TGCGCCAGCAGCCAAGACTGGGGGAGGGGCGGGGAGCTGTTTTTT.

The chain carries TRBV7-9 and TRBJ2-3, with D tentatively TRBD2 (6 bases). Deletions cut 4 bases from V and 3 bases from J, with 11 bases between. Germline CDR1 SEHNR, CDR2 FQNEAQ (reference sequence). The CDR3 runs 14 residues. The CDR3 coding sequence is TGTGCCAGCAGCTCCGCGGGGTTTACAGATACGCAGTATTTT. This translates into CASSSAGFTDTQYF.

This clone was recorded a few times. V usage is TRBV10-3 and J usage is TRBJ1-1; maybe TRBD1 (6 bases). Germline lookup yields CDR1 ENHRY and CDR2 SYGVKD. Trimming took 4 bases from V and 0 from J, leaving 6 bases between them. The CDR3 has 13 amino acids. DNA of the CDR3: TGTGCCATCAGTGCAGGGGTGAACACTGAAGCTTTCTTT. This gives the protein CAISAGVNTEAFF.

This rearrangement joins TRBV6-1 to TRBJ1-5; D call uncertain. V dropped 4 bases and J dropped 4 bases, with 11 bases sitting between them. CDR3 length: 14 residues. Germline CDR1 is MNHNS and CDR2 is SASEGT. CDR3 nucleotides: TGTGCCAGCAGTGCTACTAGAGGAAATCAGCCCCAGCATTTT. This codes for CASSATRGNQPQHF.

CDR3 in amino acids: CASSRAGELFF. Written as DNA, the CDR3 is TGTGCCAGCAGCCGAGCGGGGGAGCTGTTTTTT. V gene TRBV9 combines with J gene TRBJ2-2; D is undetermined. V lost 4 bases and J 8 bases, leaving 6 bases between the germline ends. The CDR3 is 11 residues long. The germline V gene encodes CDR1 SGDLS and CDR2 YYNGEE.

The chain recombines TRBV18 with TRBJ1-5; weak D call: TRBD1 (5 bases). Germline V CDR1 and CDR2: KGHSH, LQKENI. The CDR3 totals 15 residues. V shed 8 bases and J shed 3 bases, with 17 bases lying between them. CDR3 region: CASPLRAGNNQPQHF. CDR3 nucleotides: TGTGCCAGCCCACTCAGGGCGGGGAACAATCAGCCCCAGCATTTT.

J is TRBJ2-1 and V is TRBV11-3; TRBD2 agrees at 10 bases. With V trimmed by 5 bases and J by 0 bases, 7 bases remained unmatched. CDR3 length: 17 amino acids. Germline CDR1 reads SGHNT; CDR2 reads YENEEA. CDR3 sequence (DNA): TGTGCCAGCAGCCGGGAGCGGGAGGGCCCCTCCTACAATGAGCAGTTCTTC. This sequence encodes CASSREREGPSYNEQFF.

The genes are TRBV7-2 and TRBJ2-1; 8 bases agree with TRBD1. Germline V gene lookup returns CDR1 SGHTA and CDR2 FQGNSA. J gave up 10 bases and V 4 bases, and 6 bases lay outside the gene matches. The CDR3 has 13 amino acids. In nucleotides, the CDR3 is TGTGCCAGCAGCTCCCGGACAGGGAGGGAGCAGTTCTTC. Translated, it gives CASSSRTGREQFF. Supplemented by reference TRBV7-2 and TRBJ2-1, the full variable domain reads GAGVSQSPSNKVTEKGKDVELRCDPISGHTALYWYRQSLGQGLEFLIYFQGNSAPDKSGLPSDRFSAERTGGSVSTLTIQRTQQEDSAVYLCASSSRTGREQFFGPGTRLTVL.

The genes are TRBV28 and TRBJ2-7, with 7 nucleotides matching TRBD1. Per the germline V gene, CDR1 is MDHEN and CDR2 is SYDVKM. Trimming removed 7 bases from V and 2 bases from J; junction bases left unmatched: 5. The length of the CDR3 is 13 residues. The CDR3 coding sequence is TGTGCCAGCAAAGGGGACAGACCCTACGAGCAGTACTTC. This gives the protein CASKGDRPYEQYF.

This clone was seen more than once but under ten times. This chain joins TRBV5-5 and TRBJ2-1; 12 bases line up with TRBD1. Germline-derived CDR1 and CDR2 are SGHKS and YYEKEE (reference sequence). V was clipped by 2 bases and J by 7 bases; unmatched bases: 7. The CDR3 is 16 amino acids. The CDR3 spells CASSLGPGQGANEQFF. CDR3 DNA: TGTGCCAGCAGCTTAGGACCGGGACAGGGGGCTAATGAGCAGTTCTTC.

V usage is TRBV14 and J usage is TRBJ2-5; 11 nucleotides line up with TRBD1. Germline assignment: CDR1 SGHDN and CDR2 FVKESK. Trimming took 2 bases from V and 5 from J; bases not matched to a gene: 7. The CDR3 sequence is 16 residues long. CDR3 DNA: TGTGCCAGCAGCCAACCCCGGACAGGGGGCGATGAGACCCAGTACTTC. This gives the protein CASSQPRTGGDETQYF.

This clone came up once. This rearrangement joins TRBV7-9 to TRBJ2-5, with 7 bases lining up with TRBD1. Matching the DNA end better, TRBJ2-7 makes the J call doubtful. The CDR3 runs 13 residues. Per the germline V gene, CDR1 is SEHNR and CDR2 is FQNEAQ (reference sequence). The CDR3 DNA reads TGTGCCAGCAGCATACAGGACAGGATCGAGCAGTACTTC. The encoded protein is CASSIQDRIEQYF.

This chain connects TRBV5-1 to TRBJ2-3; TRBD2 matches 9 bases. J was trimmed by 0 bases and V by 0 bases; bases with no gene match: 2. The germline CDR1 and CDR2 sequences are SGHRS and YFSETQ. The length of the CDR3 is 16 residues. The CDR3 loop reads CASSLALAGSTDTQYF. In DNA, the CDR3 is TGCGCCAGCAGCTTGGCCCTAGCGGGGAGCACAGATACGCAGTATTTT.

The genes are TRBV7-9 and TRBJ2-1; a weak D match, TRBD2 (10 bases). The germline gives CDR1 SEHNR, CDR2 FQNEAQ (reference sequence). Trimming left V 4 bases short and J 1 base short, with 17 bases between. The CDR3 consists of 17 residues. The CDR3 sequence: CASSSLAGQGSYNEQFF. The CDR3 bases are TGTGCCAGCAGCTCACTAGCGGGACAGGGTTCCTACAATGAGCAGTTCTTC.

This clone was seen only a few times. The chain is built from TRBV2 and TRBJ2-7, with TRBD1 identical over 7 bases. This CDR3 contains 13 residues. V lost 5 bases and J lost 2; bases outside the gene matches: 3. Germline V CDR1 and CDR2: SNHLY, FYNNEI. The CDR3 coding sequence is TGTGCCAGCAGTCGACAGGGACCCTACGAGCAGTACTTC. This translates into CASSRQGPYEQYF.

The genes are TRBV7-9 and TRBJ2-1; D may be TRBD1 (5 bases). Germline CDR1 reads SEHNR; CDR2 reads FQNEAQ (reference sequence). Trimming took off 1 base at V and 10 bases at J, with 5 bases between the two ends. The CDR3 runs to 11 residues. CDR3 DNA: TGTGCCAGCAGCTTAGACAGGGAGCAGTTCTTC. Amino acids: CASSLDREQFF.

This chain links TRBV29-1 with TRBJ1-5; the D gene is possibly TRBD1 (5 bases). Per the germline V gene, CDR1 is SQVTM and CDR2 is ANQGSEA. The V end was cut by 7 bases, the J end by 4 bases, with 14 bases between. The CDR3 is 13 amino acids. The DNA for the CDR3 is TGCAGCGCCAAGTCGGCAGGGAATCAGCCCCAGCATTTT. The encoded protein is CSAKSAGNQPQHF.

This clone appeared a few times. This rearrangement joins TRBV11-2 to TRBJ2-1; 10 bases are shared with TRBD2. This CDR3 is 12 amino acids long. The germline gives CDR1 SGHAT, CDR2 FQNNGV. CDR3 in DNA: TGTAGCGGGGGGGCGCATTGGAATGAGCAGTTCTTC. It is translated as CSGGAHWNEQFF.

This CDR3 is CASSRTPGQGNTEAFF. CDR3 bases: TGTGCCAGCAGCCGAACCCCGGGACAGGGGAACACTGAAGCTTTCTTT. The chain joins TRBV5-5 to TRBJ1-1, with TRBD1 matching over 9 bases. Germline assignment: CDR1 SGHKS and CDR2 YYEKEE (reference sequence). CDR3 size: 16 residues. Unmatched junction bases numbered 8, after V lost 4 bases and J lost 1 base.

The V gene is TRBV29-1, the J gene TRBJ2-7, with TRBD2 as a possible D gene (5 bases). Germline CDR1 SQVTM, CDR2 ANQGSEA. This CDR3 has 13 amino acids. V was pared by 6 bases and J by 0 bases, with 12 bases between. CDR3 sequence: CSVRTGSSYEQYF. For the CDR3, the DNA is TGCAGCGTGCGGACTGGAAGCTCCTACGAGCAGTACTTC.

This clone has only one observation. The J gene is TRBJ2-3, the V gene TRBV7-3; 8 nucleotides agree with TRBD2. The V and J ends lost 5 bases and 5 bases, in that order; junction bases with no gene match: 9. The V gene's germline CDR1 is SGHTA and CDR2 FQGTGA. The CDR3 has 15 amino acids. The CDR3, as DNA: TGTGCCAGCAGCCCCACCGGGGGGGCCGGAGATACGCAGTATTTT. Translation: CASSPTGGAGDTQYF.

CDR3 sequence reads: CASSYLAVDTQYF. CDR3 DNA: TGTGCCAGCAGTTATCTAGCGGTTGATACGCAGTATTTT. The J gene is TRBJ2-3, the V gene TRBV27; 7 bases fit TRBD2. The CDR3 is 13 amino acids. Germline values: CDR1 MNHEY, CDR2 SMNVEV (reference sequence). With 4 bases clipped from V and 6 bases from J, the junction kept 4 bases outside the gene matches.

Worth noting for this clone: At one end the junction does not follow the germline gene, possibly because of a read error. The chain links TRBV27 to TRBJ1-2; D may be TRBD1 (5 bases). This CDR3 contains 13 residues. Germline V lookup: CDR1 MNHEY, CDR2 SMNVEV (reference sequence). CDR3 DNA: TGTGCCAGCAGTTTGGTCGGGGGGTATGGCTACATCTTC. Its protein product is CASSLVGGYGYIF.